Detailed here is one TCR beta chain. Its antigen remains unknown. Data came from immunoSEQ multiplex PCR; TCRdb stores just in-frame clones and leaves some out. The table records 100,000 to 120,000 clones, more than 90% of them present only once. The CDR3 is made up of 14 amino acids. V lost 4 bases and J 5 bases, leaving 12 bases between the germline ends. CDR1 and CDR2 from the germline V gene are LGHNA and YSLEER. This record comes from a study of T cell responses to AZD1222 COVID-19 vaccine. Study-level points and caveats: Variant regions that are unmutated are reportedly the target of nearly half of spike-specific TCRs.

The chain carries TRBV4-3 and TRBJ2-4, with D perhaps matching TRBD2 (5 bases). This TCR derives from an adult who received the AZD1222 COVID-19 vaccine. The specimen comprised peripheral blood, sampled 28 days after the second AZD1222 dose. Here the CDR3 DNA reads TGCGCCAGCAGCCCCGAGGGCGGAGAAAACATTCAGTACTTC. Protein sequence: CASSPEGGENIQYF.